This is a list of T cell receptor beta chains from one sample in a study of blood T cell repertoires in COVID-19. Assay used: immunoSEQ multiplex PCR; TCRdb lists only in-frame clones, some missing. The sample records some 21,000 clones, about three quarters being singletons. The sequenced material came from peripheral blood. Source of these receptors: a man between 60 and 75 years old with active COVID-19. The CDR3 runs from the conserved cysteine through the conserved F or W. The D gene is left open where the match is weak. Rows give clone size only sometimes, using once, few, many, or a class for an expanded clone.

TRBJ2-3 medium-sized TRBV9 TRBD2 TGTGCCAGCAGCGTGACTAGCGGGTTATCAGATACGCAGTATTTT CASSVTSGLSDTQYF
TRBJ2-2 . TRBV7-9 . TGTGCCAGCAGCTCCAATAGACCAGGGCCCTCCACCGGGGAGCTGTTTTTT CASSSNRPGPSTGELFF
TRBJ2-7 . TRBV18 TRBD1 TGTGCCAGCTCACCGGGACAGGGGGCGCATGTCTGGTACTTC CASSPGQGAHVWYF
TRBJ1-1 . TRBV7-3 . TGTGCCAGCAGCTCTCGACAGAACACTGAAGCTTTCTTT CASSSRQNTEAFF
TRBJ1-1 . TRBV19 . TGTGCCAGTAGTATCCAACTGGACACTGAAGCTTTCTTT CASSIQLDTEAFF
TRBJ1-5 . TRBV7-2 . TGTGCCAGCAGTACAGGAGGGAATCAGCCCCAGCATTTT CASSTGGNQPQHF
TRBJ1-2 . TRBV30 TRBD1 TGTGCCTGGAGTGGATACAGGGGGCTCGTCATATTCTCTAACTATGGCTACACCTTC CAWSGYRGLVIFSNYGYTF
TRBJ2-2 . TRBV6-1 TRBD2 TGTGCCAGCAGTGATGAGGCGGGAGCGGTCACCGGGGAGCTGTTTTTT CASSDEAGAVTGELFF
TRBJ1-1 . TRBV7-9 . TGTGCCAGCAGCTGGGGGGAGGTGAACACTGAAGCTTTCTTT CASSWGEVNTEAFF
TRBJ2-2 . TRBV5-8 TRBD1 TGTGCCAGCAGACGGGAACAGGGGGCTTACACCGGGGAGCTGTTTTTT CASRREQGAYTGELFF
TRBJ1-3 few TRBV18 TRBD1 TGTGCCAGCTCACGGGGACAGCACTCTGGAAACACCATATATTTT CASSRGQHSGNTIYF
TRBJ2-1 . TRBV5-6 . TGTGCCAGCAGTCGCCCGTGGGGCGATGAGCAGTTCTTC CASSRPWGDEQFF
TRBJ2-2 . TRBV19 TRBD2 TGTGCCGGGGGACCTAGCGGAATTAACACCGGGGAGCTGTTTTTT CAGGPSGINTGELFF
TRBJ1-6 . TRBV5-1 TRBD1 TGCGCCAGCAGATCGACAGGGGTTTATAATTCACCCCTCCACTTT CASRSTGVYNSPLHF
TRBJ2-3 . TRBV14 . TGTGCCAGCAGCCAGGCTGATACGCAGTATTTT CASSQADTQYF
TRBJ1-5 few TRBV5-6 . TGTGCCAGCAGCCAATGGAACGGCAGGGGAGGGGATCAGCCCCAGCATTTT CASSQWNGRGGDQPQHF
TRBJ2-7 . TRBV11-2 . TGTGCCAGCAGCTTAGGGTCAGTTTACGAGCAGTACTTC CASSLGSVYEQYF
TRBJ2-1 . TRBV19 TRBD2 TGTGCCAGCCAAATCGGAGGTAGCGGGATTTACAATGAGCAGTTCTTC CASQIGGSGIYNEQFF
TRBJ2-7 . TRBV7-9 TRBD2 TGTGCCAGCAGCTTATTTTTACGGGAGGGGTTCCACGAGCAGTACTTC CASSLFLREGFHEQYF
TRBJ2-1 . TRBV6-4 TRBD2 TGTGCCAGCAGTGACTCGTGGGAGGGCCCTGATGAGCAGTTCTTC CASSDSWEGPDEQFF
TRBJ1-3 . TRBV10-3 TRBD1 TGTGCCATCAGCCCGGGACAGGGGTCCGACTCTGGAAACACCATATATTTT CAISPGQGSDSGNTIYF
TRBJ2-2 . TRBV24-1 . TGTGCCACCAGGGGCCTCGGGGAGCTGTTTTTT CATRGLGELFF
TRBJ2-7 . TRBV4-1 . TGCGCCAGCAGCCAAGTGGAGGGGAGCTCCTACGAGCAGTACTTC CASSQVEGSSYEQYF
TRBJ1-5 once TRBV3-1/TRBV3-2 . TGTGCCAGCAGCCAAGATCCTCAGGGGCACGGCAATCAGCCCCAGCATTTT CASSQDPQGHGNQPQHF
TRBJ2-5 . TRBV7-9 . TGTGCCAGCAGCTTAGGGCAGGGTCCCCAAGAGACCCAGTACTTC CASSLGQGPQETQYF
TRBJ1-5 . TRBV28 . TGTGCCAGCAGTTTATTCCCGGTCGACAATCAGCCCCAGCATTTT CASSLFPVDNQPQHF
TRBJ2-4 . TRBV18 TRBD2 TGTGCCAGCTCAGCACTAGAGCGGGAGGGCATTCAGTACTTC CASSALEREGIQYF
TRBJ2-5 . TRBV5-5 . TGTGCCAGCAGCTTGGGCGGAGGAGAGACCCAGTACTTC CASSLGGGETQYF
TRBJ2-1 few TRBV4-2 . TGTGCCAGCAGCCAAGAGGCAGGAATCTACAATGAGCAGTTCTTC CASSQEAGIYNEQFF
TRBJ1-6 . TRBV10-3 . TGTGCCATCAGTGAGTCGGGACTGTCTTATAATTCACCCCTCCACTTT CAISESGLSYNSPLHF
TRBJ2-1 . TRBV19 . TGTGCCAGTAGTAGCAGGGGATCAACGGGGGGCAATGAGCAGTTCTTC CASSSRGSTGGNEQFF
TRBJ2-7 medium-sized TRBV19 TRBD2 TGTGCCAGTAGTCCCGGGACTAGCGGGAGGTCTAACGTTTACGAGCAGTACTTC CASSPGTSGRSNVYEQYF
TRBJ1-6 few TRBV7-9 . TGTGCCAGCAGCTTAGGTCAGGGTTATTCACCCCTCCACTTT CASSLGQGYSPLHF
TRBJ2-3 . TRBV5-4 TRBD1 TGTGCCAGCAGCGGTACAGGGGCAGATACGCAGTATTTT CASSGTGADTQYF
TRBJ2-2 . TRBV19 . TGTGCCAGTAAAGAGGGGGTCCACACCGGGGAGCTGTTTTTT CASKEGVHTGELFF
TRBJ2-1 medium-sized TRBV5-5 TRBD2 TGTGCCAGCAGCCTGACTAGCGGGAGGCCGAGTTTTAGAAATGAGCAGTTCTTC CASSLTSGRPSFRNEQFF
TRBJ2-3 . TRBV2 TRBD2 TGTGCCAGCATCAGAAGGGCTAGCGGGGCTACAGATACGCAGTATTTT CASIRRASGATDTQYF
TRBJ1-4 . TRBV2 . TGTGCCAGCAGGAGGGAGGGGGGATCTAATGAAAAACTGTTTTTT CASRREGGSNEKLFF
TRBJ2-7 . TRBV5-8 . TGTGCCAGCGGGAGCGCCTTCCACGAGCAGTACTTC CASGSAFHEQYF
TRBJ2-7 . TRBV19 TRBD2 TGTGCCAGTAGTATTAGTCTAGCGGGAGCGAGATCCTACGAGCAGTACTTC CASSISLAGARSYEQYF
TRBJ1-4 . TRBV29-1 . TGCAGCGTCCTAGACGGGAGGAAGAGGGAAAAACTGTTTTTT CSVLDGRKREKLFF